Detailed here is one T cell receptor beta chain. Its antigen is unknown. CD4+ naive, central memory, regulatory and stem cell-like memory cells were sorted via CD45RO/CCR7/CD25/CD127/CD95/CD27. This entry is derived from a study of beta chain features in type 1 diabetes. Since all of the isolated RNA was reverse transcribed, expressed TCRB transcripts were what got sequenced. The repertoire was sequenced with immunoSEQ multiplex PCR; TCRdb's copy has only in-frame clones and lacks some. This sample has around 320,000 clones, with 13% to 15% found just once. Study results and limitations: Amplification by PCR could prefer shorter templates, with the same effect in patients and controls.

CDR1 and CDR2 from the germline V gene are MRHNA and SNTAGT. The V end was cut by 5 bases, the J end by 7 bases, with 10 bases between. This CDR3 spans 12 amino acids. This chain joins TRBV6-4 and TRBJ2-3; D gene unclear. Sequencing used central memory CD4+ T cells from blood. This clonotype originated in a man in his thirties or forties in good health. In DNA form, the CDR3 reads TGTGCCAGCAGTCCGACTGGTAATACGCAGTATTTT. It translates to CASSPTGNTQYF.